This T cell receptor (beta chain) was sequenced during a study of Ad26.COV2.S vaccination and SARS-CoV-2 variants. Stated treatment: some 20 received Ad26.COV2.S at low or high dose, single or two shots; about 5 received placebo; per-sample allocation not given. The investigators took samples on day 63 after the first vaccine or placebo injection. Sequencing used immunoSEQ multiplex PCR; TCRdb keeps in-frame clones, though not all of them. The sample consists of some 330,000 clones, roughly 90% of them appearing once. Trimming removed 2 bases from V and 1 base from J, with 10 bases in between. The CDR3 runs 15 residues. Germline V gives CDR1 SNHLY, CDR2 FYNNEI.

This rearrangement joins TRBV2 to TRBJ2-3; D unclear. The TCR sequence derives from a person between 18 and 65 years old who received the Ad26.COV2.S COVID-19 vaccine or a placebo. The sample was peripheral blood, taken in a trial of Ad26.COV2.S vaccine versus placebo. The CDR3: CASSEKLWGTDTQYF. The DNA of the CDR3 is TGTGCCAGCAGTGAAAAGCTCTGGGGCACAGATACGCAGTATTTT.